This T cell receptor beta chain is drawn from a study of early T cells in non-severe SARS-CoV-2 infection. Across the study: Sequencing of bulk RNA from unsorted whole blood was done, without chain pairing.

This clonotype was counted between two and nine times. What it binds is not known. V lost 5 bases and J 0 bases, leaving 13 bases between the germline ends. CDR1 and CDR2 (germline): SGHTA, FQGNSA. This CDR3 is built from 16 residues. Points from the study as a whole: A preference for anti-spike CD8 responses marked VDJdb matching, which missed private and CD4 specificities.

The TCR library protocol attached unique molecular identifiers to the individual cDNA molecules. Using its own MiXCR run on the 5' RACE reads, TCRdb lists one record per CDR3 protein. Among roughly 50,000 distinct CDR3 sequences listed, over 7% were seen once. This rearrangement joins TRBV7-2 to TRBJ1-4; tentative D call: TRBD1 (5 bases). This TCR came from an adult who was a healthcare worker with PCR-confirmed SARS-CoV-2 infection or an uninfected control (not recorded which). Sequences were obtained from whole blood. Here the CDR3 DNA reads TGTGCCAGCAGCCTGACCGGGACGACAACTAATGAAAAACTGTTTTTT. Its translation: CASSLTGTTTNEKLFF.